This is a list of T cell receptor beta chains from one sample in a study of shared clonotypes between healthy human individuals. Some clones are missing from TCRdb's copy, which holds only in-frame ones; the method was immunoSEQ multiplex PCR. The sample carries approximately 330,000 clones, 73% recorded once. Sequences were obtained from memory CD4+ T cells sorted from blood. Receptors originate from a man younger than 40 in good health. Each CDR3 is given without its conserved first and last residue.

CDR3aa | j_gene | v_gene | len
ASSGRPGTVDTEAF | TRBJ1-1 | TRBV6-1 | 14
ASSNTRMLTGELF | TRBJ2-2 | TRBV7-2 | 13
ASSLRATQKAF | TRBJ1-1 | TRBV5-1 | 11
ASSHGGSDTGELF | TRBJ2-2 | TRBV2 | 13
ASSGGVAGGLRYEQY | TRBJ2-7 | TRBV2 | 15
ASSFNYNEQF | TRBJ2-1 | TRBV7-2 | 10
ASSQGTAYEQY | TRBJ2-7 | TRBV5-1 | 11
ASSGLAGNYNEQF | TRBJ2-1 | TRBV2 | 13
ASSPPPTQY | TRBJ2-5 | TRBV6-1 | 9
AISSPGSQETQY | TRBJ2-5 | TRBV10-3 | 12
ASSSFNMLDTQY | TRBJ2-3 | TRBV2 | 12
SVPGVGGGYT | TRBJ1-2 | TRBV29-1 | 10
ASSLTGKHQPQH | TRBJ1-5 | TRBV5-6 | 12
SVAGTGGEKLF | TRBJ1-4 | TRBV29-1 | 11
ASSLSFNYEQY | TRBJ2-7 | TRBV4-3 | 11
ASSSSLAGATDTQY | TRBJ2-3 | TRBV5-1 | 14
ASSEGGSNQPQH | TRBJ1-5 | TRBV2 | 12
ASSELAGNTYNEQF | TRBJ2-1 | TRBV14 | 14
ASRREGTDTQY | TRBJ2-3 | TRBV21-1 | 11
ASSEILREGADTQY | TRBJ2-3 | TRBV10-1 | 14
ASSDALKDRGPRGYT | TRBJ1-2 | TRBV7-3 | 15
ASSLASTNNYGYT | TRBJ1-2 | TRBV5-5 | 13
ASSTLGTYEQY | TRBJ2-7 | TRBV5-4 | 11
ASSLVFSLQNTGELF | TRBJ2-2 | TRBV7-2 | 15
ASSVQNVEEKLF | TRBJ1-4 | TRBV2 | 12
ASSQGSEGGRNSPLH | TRBJ1-6 | TRBV4-1 | 15
ASSNRRGGTEAF | TRBJ1-1 | TRBV5-4 | 12
ASRAGTSPYEQY | TRBJ2-7 | TRBV6-1 | 12
ASSLTGNQETQY | TRBJ2-5 | TRBV5-1 | 12
ATSSVNTGELF | TRBJ2-2 | TRBV7-2 | 11
ASSPPGGTATGELF | TRBJ2-2 | TRBV7-3 | 14
ASSLDREEQF | TRBJ2-1 | TRBV7-9 | 10
ASTGTGGYDGELF | TRBJ2-2 | TRBV19 | 13
ASSFSGTSYNEQF | TRBJ2-1 | TRBV11-3 | 13
ASSYSTESTQY | TRBJ2-3 | TRBV6-5 | 11
ASSVGDRNHEQY | TRBJ2-7 | TRBV9 | 12
ASHSGRATGELF | TRBJ2-2 | TRBV9 | 12
ASSRPGLAANEQF | TRBJ2-1 | TRBV9 | 13
ASSESRPQGPSAPQH | TRBJ1-5 | TRBV10-1 | 15
ASSGQLQETQY | TRBJ2-5 | TRBV27 | 11
ASSNPGLAYEQY | TRBJ2-7 | TRBV7-8 | 12
ASSLGQATYEQY | TRBJ2-7 | TRBV7-6 | 12
ASSVHPRLAGGRDEQF | TRBJ2-1 | TRBV9 | 16
ASSVDPVGQGRADTQY | TRBJ2-3 | TRBV9 | 16
SARVDYGYT | TRBJ1-2 | TRBV20-1 | 9
ASSQLSGRETQY | TRBJ2-5 | TRBV14 | 12
ATSRDGRTGGAF | TRBJ1-1 | TRBV15 | 12
ASSLVQDTDTQY | TRBJ2-3 | TRBV5-4 | 12
ASSLTQGAHNEQF | TRBJ2-1 | TRBV18 | 13
ASSPSGPHTGELF | TRBJ2-2 | TRBV5-1 | 13
ASSGGGQETQY | TRBJ2-5 | TRBV5-1 | 11
ASSLTHQTQETQY | TRBJ2-5 | TRBV7-3 | 13